These T cell receptor beta chains were read from a single sample in a study of blood T cell repertoires in COVID-19. Repertoires were generated with immunoSEQ multiplex PCR, while TCRdb's copy carries only in-frame clones and drops some. Altogether 71,000 or so clones are present, 70% to 85% being singletons, with the ten largest covering roughly 27%. Material for sequencing was peripheral blood. The receptors shown here come from a man between 65 and 80 years old with acute or convalescent COVID-19. The CDR3 runs from the conserved cysteine through the conserved F or W. The order of the fields is V gene, J gene, CDR3 protein.

TRBV5-1	TRBJ1-4	CASSLVQGVGEKLFF
TRBV30	TRBJ2-7	CAWDSATGTGQYF
TRBV19	TRBJ2-7	CASTQTGVLDEQYF
TRBV11-1	TRBJ2-2	CASSFLQGAAGELFF
TRBV14	TRBJ2-1	CASSLLAGVNNEQFF
TRBV11-2	TRBJ2-5	CASSSAWETQYF
TRBV30	TRBJ1-2	CAWSPRDRGYYGYTF
TRBV5-4	TRBJ2-3	CASSLRAGETDTQYF
TRBV9	TRBJ1-6	CASSVPGSPLHF
TRBV7-9	TRBJ2-1	CASSDYSSGEINEQFF
TRBV20-1	TRBJ2-7	CSASQGAYEQYF
TRBV5-1	TRBJ1-1	CASSVDRGDAEAFF
TRBV30	TRBJ2-5	CAWRGTGPGPQYF
TRBV28	TRBJ1-2	CASSFTGSYGYTF
TRBV29-1	TRBJ1-4	CSAEGGQGATNEKLFF
TRBV7-2	TRBJ2-3	CASSSTSGTDTQYF
TRBV4-3	TRBJ1-1	CASSQGTGANTEAFF
TRBV7-2	TRBJ2-7	CASSLPQGMYEQYF
TRBV4-3	TRBJ1-2	CASSRTGPSNYGYTF
TRBV7-9	TRBJ1-1	CASSLQGDRTFF
TRBV28	TRBJ2-5	CASSSTGVETQYF
TRBV25-1	TRBJ1-1	CASRTGRTEAFF
TRBV5-1	TRBJ1-3	CASSLKETYSGNTIYF
TRBV19	TRBJ2-1	CASSIRTGGIGEQFF
TRBV5-1	TRBJ2-5	CASSWRGQGGETQYF
TRBV6-1	TRBJ2-1	CASSEVPGTGNEQFF
TRBV7-9	TRBJ2-7	CASSLDARVSPYYEQYF
TRBV28	TRBJ1-3	CASSLDSAGNTIYF
TRBV5-1	TRBJ2-7	CASSLLLDRDEQYF
TRBV5-5	TRBJ2-1	CASSLSGNEQFF
TRBV14	TRBJ2-1	CASSQVRGSGEQFF
TRBV6-5	TRBJ1-2	CASSQRIKDRVGYTF
TRBV5-1	TRBJ1-1	CASSPLGAEEAFF
TRBV5-6	TRBJ2-1	CASSLVGNRVSEQFF
TRBV19	TRBJ2-5	CASSKQGYRETQYF
TRBV9	TRBJ1-2	CASSVEGRGSYGYTF
TRBV11-3	TRBJ2-1	CASSPPLASVAGDNEQFF
TRBV7-2	TRBJ1-6	CASSPDGRENSPLHF
TRBV9	TRBJ2-2	CASSVVASGTTQNTGELFF
TRBV9	TRBJ1-1	CASSPLTGNTEAFF
TRBV19	TRBJ1-5	CASSINRGSQPQHF
TRBV6-5	TRBJ1-2	CASSSFLDSRDSYTF
TRBV28	TRBJ1-2	CASSLGGGDYGYTF
TRBV5-1	TRBJ2-3	CASSLASYYDTQYF
TRBV30	TRBJ2-3	CAWSVPLSGRVDTQYF
TRBV10-1	TRBJ2-1	CASATAGEGEQFF
TRBV28	TRBJ2-7	CASSFGGAIGYEQYF
TRBV10-1	TRBJ2-3	CASASQGERADTQYF